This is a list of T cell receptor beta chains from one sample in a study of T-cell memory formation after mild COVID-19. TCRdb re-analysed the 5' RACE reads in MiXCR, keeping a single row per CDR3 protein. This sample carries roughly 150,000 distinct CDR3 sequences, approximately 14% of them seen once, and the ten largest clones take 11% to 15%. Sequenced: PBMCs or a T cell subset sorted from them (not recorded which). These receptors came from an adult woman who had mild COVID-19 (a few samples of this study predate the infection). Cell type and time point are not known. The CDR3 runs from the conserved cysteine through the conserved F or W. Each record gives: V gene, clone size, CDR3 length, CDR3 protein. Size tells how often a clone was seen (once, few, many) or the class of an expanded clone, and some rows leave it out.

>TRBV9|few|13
CASSVAEGGGYTF
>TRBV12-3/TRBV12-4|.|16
CASSLGLGGGSNEQYF
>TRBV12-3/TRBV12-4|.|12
CASTRDYSPLHF
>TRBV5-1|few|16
CASSSPGGAAGTEAFF
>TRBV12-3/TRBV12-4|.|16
CASSPGLAGVGDTQYF
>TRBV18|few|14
CASSPTSGSNEQFF
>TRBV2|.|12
CASKDSDQPQHF
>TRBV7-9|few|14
CASSSRQGDYGYTF
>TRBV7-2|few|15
CASSPLPVSGDTQYF
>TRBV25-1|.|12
CASSGGHNEQFF
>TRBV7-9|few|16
CASSLVTGPSSYEQYF
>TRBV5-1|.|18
CASSLGHLGQAARGEQFF
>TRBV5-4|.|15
CASSSSGRSTDTQYF
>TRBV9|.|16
CASSLGLAGGQHEQFF
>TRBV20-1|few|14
CSARDQGEIFSYTF
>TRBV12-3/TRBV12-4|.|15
CASSLTPTGMAEAFF
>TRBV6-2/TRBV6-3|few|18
CASSNGGLAPYSYNEQFF
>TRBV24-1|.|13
CATSDFTDYGYTF
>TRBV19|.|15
CASSTDDTSGNTIYF
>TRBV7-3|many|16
CASSLGGGVSHNEQFF
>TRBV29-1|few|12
CSVEDGGYEQYF
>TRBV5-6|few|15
CASSPLGMNTGELFF
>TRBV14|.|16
CASSQVTGGPWNEQLF
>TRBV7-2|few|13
CASSLQVQETQYF
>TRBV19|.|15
CASSPFGGRVGELFF
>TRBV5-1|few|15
CASSLVSAGGYEQYF
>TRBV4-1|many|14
CASSPGLAGYEQYF
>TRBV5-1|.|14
CASSPQGVPYEQYF
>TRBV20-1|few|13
CSARVANSYEQYF
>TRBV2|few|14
CASSPRGFTDTQYF
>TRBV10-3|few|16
CAIRGGGVRGSYEQYF
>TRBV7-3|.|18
CASSLRGGGGPFYNEQFF
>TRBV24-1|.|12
CATEGLNTEAFF
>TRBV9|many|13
CASSVGSYNEQFF
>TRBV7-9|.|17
CASSFGSGWSSYNEQFF
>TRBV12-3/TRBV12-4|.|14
CASSFRAGEDTQYF
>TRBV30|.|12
CAWSEGSEGYTF
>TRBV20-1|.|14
CSARMGASGNTIYF
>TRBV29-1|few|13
CSARGWTNEKLFF
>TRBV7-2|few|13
CASSSTYDNEQFF
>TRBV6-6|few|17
CASSSALPLYSNQPQHF
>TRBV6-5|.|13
CASYGSGANVLTF
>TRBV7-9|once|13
CASSLAAGDGYTF
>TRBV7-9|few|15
CASSLALGRKETQYF
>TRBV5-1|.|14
CASKRRPGANVLTF